This is a list of T cell receptor beta chains from one sample in a study of blood T cells in healthy people across ages. From the 5' RACE reads, TCRdb called clonotypes with MiXCR, one entry per CDR3 protein. The repertoire holds 850,000 to 950,000 distinct CDR3 sequences, with more than 25% as singletons. Sequenced input: blood. The receptor source for this set is a woman aged 80 or over in good health. Both conserved end residues are part of each CDR3. The order of the fields is D gene, V gene, clone size, J gene, CDR3 protein, CDR3 DNA. The D gene is left open where the match is weak. Rows may omit the clone size; those that give it use once, few, many or a size class.

.	TRBV6-2/TRBV6-3	many	TRBJ1-2	CASREIQSNYGYTF	TGTGCCAGCAGAGAAATCCAATCTAACTATGGCTACACCTTC
.	TRBV12-3/TRBV12-4	many	TRBJ2-3	CASSLGSQGDTQYF	TGTGCCAGCAGTTTAGGGTCACAAGGAGATACGCAGTATTTT
.	TRBV28	.	TRBJ2-4	CASSPTRDMYVEQYF	TGTGCCAGCAGCCCCACTAGAGATATGTACGTTGAGCAGTACTTC
.	TRBV5-5	few	TRBJ1-1	CASSWGGVPNTEAFF	TGTGCCAGCAGCTGGGGGGGAGTTCCGAACACTGAAGCTTTCTTT
TRBD2	TRBV12-3/TRBV12-4	many	TRBJ2-1	CASSRDSGGSYNEQFF	TGTGCCAGCAGTCGAGATAGCGGGGGCTCCTACAATGAGCAGTTCTTC
.	TRBV7-2	many	TRBJ2-3	CASSPGRGRSVQYF	TGTGCCAGCAGCCCCGGCCGAGGGAGATCTGTCCAGTATTTT
TRBD1	TRBV6-5	.	TRBJ2-3	CASRAGTGLTDTQYF	TGTGCCAGCAGGGCCGGGACAGGACTAACAGATACGCAGTATTTT
.	TRBV6-5	.	TRBJ2-1	CASRRRAGLNNEQFF	TGTGCCAGCAGACGTCGAGCAGGCCTAAACAATGAGCAGTTCTTC
.	TRBV4-1	.	TRBJ1-1	CASSQVEFTEAFF	TGCGCCAGCAGCCAAGTTGAGTTCACTGAAGCTTTCTTT
.	TRBV2	many	TRBJ1-5	CASSYRRYSNQPQHF	TGTGCCAGCAGTTATCGGAGATATAGCAATCAGCCCCAGCATTTT
TRBD1	TRBV14	.	TRBJ2-2	CATGQGAGELFF	TGTGCCACCGGACAGGGGGCCGGGGAGCTGTTTTTT
.	TRBV7-6	.	TRBJ2-5	CASSGGGAWARQETQYF	TGTGCCAGCAGCGGTGGGGGGGCCTGGGCCCGTCAAGAGACCCAGTACTTC
.	TRBV20-1	.	TRBJ2-7	CSARLQEGREQYF	TGCAGTGCTAGACTACAGGAGGGACGCGAGCAGTACTTC
.	TRBV12-3/TRBV12-4	.	TRBJ1-4	CASGGSSMGEKLFF	TGTGCCAGCGGAGGTTCCAGTATGGGTGAAAAACTGTTTTTT
.	TRBV20-1	.	TRBJ2-3	CSARAQGRGTDTQYF	TGCAGTGCTAGAGCCCAGGGGCGAGGGACAGATACGCAGTATTTT
.	TRBV11-2	many	TRBJ2-3	CASSFRGTRTDTQYF	TGTGCCAGCAGCTTCCGGGGGACCCGCACAGATACGCAGTATTTT
.	TRBV20-1	.	TRBJ1-6	CSARGGVENSPLHF	TGCAGTGCTAGAGGGGGAGTAGAAAATTCACCCCTCCACTTT
.	TRBV19	few	TRBJ2-1	CASSTRSGYGEYNEQFF	TGTGCCAGTAGTACCCGCAGCGGGTATGGGGAATACAATGAGCAGTTCTTC
.	TRBV7-2	few	TRBJ2-5	CASSSDPGGGPAQYF	TGTGCCAGCAGCTCGGATCCGGGGGGCGGCCCAGCCCAGTACTTC
TRBD2	TRBV10-3	many	TRBJ2-3	CAISAAGGTSTDTQYF	TGTGCCATCAGTGCAGCGGGGGGTACCAGCACAGATACGCAGTATTTT
.	TRBV27	.	TRBJ2-3	CAPPRGGTGTQYF	TGCGCCCCCCCGAGGGGGGGCACAGGTACGCAGTATTTT
TRBD2	TRBV30	.	TRBJ2-7	CAWSGTILTSYEQYF	TGTGCCTGGAGCGGGACTATCCTCACCTCCTACGAGCAGTACTTC
.	TRBV6-5	.	TRBJ1-5	CASSYRDGQAQHF	TGTGCCAGCAGTTACCGCGACGGCCAAGCCCAGCATTTT
TRBD1	TRBV20-1	.	TRBJ1-5	CSAWDRDSNQPQHF	TGCAGTGCTTGGGACAGGGATAGCAATCAGCCCCAGCATTTT
.	TRBV2	.	TRBJ2-2	CASSVAMARSGELFF	TGTGCCAGCAGTGTCGCGATGGCTCGGTCCGGGGAGCTGTTTTTT
.	TRBV10-3	few	TRBJ1-4	CAISESMGADEKLFF	TGTGCCATCAGTGAGTCGATGGGGGCGGATGAAAAACTGTTTTTT
.	TRBV7-9	few	TRBJ2-5	CATLPPFQETQYF	TGTGCCACCCTCCCGCCTTTCCAAGAGACCCAGTACTTC
TRBD2	TRBV9	many	TRBJ2-3	CASSARLAGGPGTDTQYF	TGTGCCAGCAGCGCCCGACTAGCGGGGGGGCCCGGCACAGATACGCAGTATTTT
.	TRBV20-1	.	TRBJ1-2	CSAGSWDKSYTF	TGCAGTGCCGGCTCTTGGGACAAAAGCTACACCTTC
TRBD1	TRBV6-1	many	TRBJ1-2	CASRPPGQGASGYTF	TGTGCCAGCAGACCTCCGGGACAGGGGGCGTCGGGCTACACCTTC
.	TRBV7-9	many	TRBJ1-2	CASSLLEGRGYTF	TGTGCCAGCAGCTTATTGGAGGGACGCGGCTACACCTTC
TRBD1	TRBV5-1	many	TRBJ2-5	CASSLDTGGKGTQYF	TGCGCCAGCAGCTTGGATACAGGGGGGAAGGGGACCCAGTACTTC
TRBD2	TRBV7-9	many	TRBJ2-1	CASSLGSGGAGEQFF	TGTGCCAGCAGCTTAGGGAGCGGGGGGGCCGGCGAGCAGTTCTTC
TRBD1	TRBV5-1	many	TRBJ1-2	CASSPDRVGYTF	TGCGCCAGCAGCCCGGACAGGGTTGGCTACACCTTC
.	TRBV6-2/TRBV6-3	many	TRBJ2-4	CASSYPSRTNIQYF	TGTGCCAGCAGTTACCCCTCCAGGACTAACATTCAGTACTTC
.	TRBV9	few	TRBJ2-7	CASSVVSGVGEQYF	TGTGCCAGCAGCGTAGTCTCAGGGGTCGGTGAGCAGTACTTC
.	TRBV25-1	many	TRBJ2-4	CASSEYDRHKNIQYF	TGTGCCAGCAGTGAATATGACAGGCACAAAAACATTCAGTACTTC
.	TRBV12-3/TRBV12-4	.	TRBJ1-5	CASSLQQLGPQHF	TGTGCCAGCAGTTTACAGCAACTTGGGCCCCAGCATTTT
TRBD2	TRBV10-3	many	TRBJ2-1	CAISELAAGVRNEQFF	TGTGCCATCAGTGAACTGGCAGCGGGGGTTCGGAATGAGCAGTTCTTC
.	TRBV3-1	many	TRBJ2-1	CASSQGSVDEQFF	TGTGCCAGCAGCCAAGGCAGTGTCGATGAGCAGTTCTTC
.	TRBV5-4	few	TRBJ2-7	CASSLSSIPCEQYF	TGTGCCAGCAGCTTGTCATCCATCCCCTGCGAGCAGTACTTC
.	TRBV12-3/TRBV12-4	.	TRBJ1-2	CASSLGAALGYTF	TGTGCCAGCAGTTTAGGTGCAGCACTGGGCTACACCTTC
.	TRBV20-1	many	TRBJ1-6	CSARPSHSTLRSPLHF	TGCAGTGCTAGACCGAGCCATAGCACCTTACGTTCACCCCTCCACTTT
.	TRBV18	.	TRBJ1-2	CASSPPNPPGNYGYTF	TGTGCCAGCTCACCACCCAATCCGCCGGGTAACTATGGCTACACCTTC
.	TRBV6-1	.	TRBJ1-1	CASNLGGAGGTEAFF	TGTGCCAGCAACTTAGGGGGGGCTGGGGGCACTGAAGCTTTCTTT
TRBD2	TRBV5-1	.	TRBJ2-1	CASSLGLAGAVNEQFF	TGCGCCAGCAGCCTGGGACTAGCGGGAGCCGTCAATGAGCAGTTCTTC
.	TRBV7-9	many	TRBJ2-5	CASSSARASQETQYF	TGTGCCAGCAGTTCAGCAAGGGCATCTCAAGAGACCCAGTACTTC
.	TRBV6-2/TRBV6-3	many	TRBJ2-7	CASRTTASYEQYF	TGTGCCAGCAGGACGACAGCCTCCTACGAGCAGTACTTC
.	TRBV7-2	.	TRBJ1-6	CASSPRGPINSPLHF	TGTGCCAGCAGCCCCAGGGGTCCGATAAATTCACCCCTCCACTTT
.	TRBV9	few	TRBJ2-1	CASSARDRRDEQFF	TGTGCCAGCAGCGCCCGGGACCGGAGGGATGAGCAGTTCTTC
.	TRBV20-1	few	TRBJ2-7	CSASQGVYEQYF	TGCAGTGCTAGCCAGGGTGTCTACGAGCAGTACTTC
.	TRBV25-1	.	TRBJ1-4	CASSTPRQLNEKRFF	TGTGCCAGCAGTACACCGAGGCAGCTAAATGAAAAACGGTTTTTT
.	TRBV18	.	TRBJ1-2	CASSPPEGRTYGYTF	TGTGCCAGCTCACCACCCGAGGGGAGGACCTATGGCTACACCTTC
.	TRBV23-1	.	TRBJ1-5	CASSQTASNQPQHF	TGCGCCAGCAGTCAAACAGCATCTAATCAGCCCCAGCATTTT